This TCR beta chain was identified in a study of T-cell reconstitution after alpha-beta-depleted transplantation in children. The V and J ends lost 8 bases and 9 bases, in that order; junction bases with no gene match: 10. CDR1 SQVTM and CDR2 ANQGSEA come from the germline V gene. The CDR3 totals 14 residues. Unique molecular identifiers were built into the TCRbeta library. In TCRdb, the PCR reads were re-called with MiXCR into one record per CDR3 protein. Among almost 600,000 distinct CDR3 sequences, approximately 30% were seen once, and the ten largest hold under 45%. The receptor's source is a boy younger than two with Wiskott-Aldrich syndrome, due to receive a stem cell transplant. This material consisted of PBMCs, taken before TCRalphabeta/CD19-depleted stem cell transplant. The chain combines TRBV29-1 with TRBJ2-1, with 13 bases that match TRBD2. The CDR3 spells CSTKLAGGPGEQFF. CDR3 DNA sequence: TGCAGCACAAAACTAGCGGGAGGGCCTGGTGAGCAGTTCTTC.